One and the same sample provided the 32 T cell receptor beta chains below, sequenced in a study of blood T cell repertoires in COVID-19. Generated by immunoSEQ multiplex PCR, the TCRdb table keeps only in-frame clones and is missing some. The sample lists roughly 49,000 clones, approximately 90% occurring once. The sample comprised peripheral blood. Receptors originate from an elderly woman with acute or convalescent COVID-19.

This chain uses TRBV29-1 with TRBJ1-2; 7 positions agree with TRBD1. Per the germline V gene, CDR1 is SQVTM and CDR2 is ANQGSEA. This CDR3 is 14 amino acids long. J was trimmed by 1 base and V by 1 base; bases with no gene match: 3. CDR3 amino acids: CSVEGGTDNYGYTF. CDR3 bases: TGCAGCGTTGAAGGGGGGACAGATAACTATGGCTACACCTTC.

The rearrangement links TRBV7-6 to TRBJ2-7, with a weak D call TRBD1 (6 bases). Germline V gene lookup returns CDR1 SGHVS and CDR2 FNYEAQ. The CDR3 totals 15 residues. V was clipped by 2 bases and J by 2 bases, with 13 bases between them. This chain's CDR3 is CASSLTGSPPYEQYF. CDR3 sequence (DNA): TGTGCCAGCAGCTTAACAGGGTCCCCCCCCTACGAGCAGTACTTC.

This clone ranks as medium-sized. V and J are TRBV7-8 and TRBJ1-1, with a possible D match to TRBD1 (6 bases). CDR3 length: 14 residues. The V end was cut by 5 bases, the J end by 4 bases, with 14 bases between. Germline values: CDR1 SGHVS, CDR2 FQNEAQ. CDR3: CASSLGQLTTEAFF. DNA of the CDR3: TGTGCCAGCAGCCTAGGACAGCTTACCACTGAAGCTTTCTTT.

Here the CDR3 DNA reads TGTGCCAGCAGCTTAATTCAGATAAACACTGAAGCTTTCTTT. It yields the protein CASSLIQINTEAFF. The rearrangement uses TRBV7-6 and TRBJ1-1; D gene uncertain. The CDR3 contains 14 residues. Germline CDR1 reads SGHVS; CDR2 reads FNYEAQ. Trimming took off 2 bases at V and 2 bases at J, with 9 bases between the two ends.

This clone was picked up one time. DNA of the CDR3: TGTGCCAGCAGCCTTGAGACTAGCGGGAGTTTCAATGAGCAGTTCTTC. Amino acid sequence: CASSLETSGSFNEQFF. This chain uses TRBV7-3 with TRBJ2-1; 12 bases map to TRBD2. The trim removed 5 bases at V and 6 bases at J, leaving 8 bases unmatched. The germline CDR1 and CDR2 sequences are SGHTA and FQGTGA. This CDR3 has 16 residues.

The chain joins TRBV30 to TRBJ2-5; 9 bases line up with TRBD2. The V segment lost 0 bases and the J segment 4 bases; nucleotides outside the gene matches: 12. Germline lookup yields CDR1 GTSNPN and CDR2 SVGIG (reference sequence). This CDR3 is 17 amino acids long. The CDR3 DNA reads as TGTGCCTGGAGTGTACGGGGCGGGAGGGCTAATTCAGAGACCCAGTACTTC. This sequence encodes CAWSVRGGRANSETQYF.

The chain joins TRBV4-3 to TRBJ2-3; 7 bases align to TRBD1. This CDR3 is built from 15 residues. Germline V gene sequence: CDR1 LGHNA, CDR2 YSLEER. The ends lost 7 bases at V and 3 bases at J; junction bases unmatched: 10. CDR3 bases: TGCGCCAGCAACAGACGAGCAGGGGGTACAGATACGCAGTATTTT. Its protein product is CASNRRAGGTDTQYF.

The chain couples TRBV5-1 to TRBJ2-3; 9 bases align to TRBD1. J lost 6 bases, V lost 0 bases, and 8 bases had no gene match. This CDR3 contains 16 residues. The germline CDR1 and CDR2 sequences are SGHRS and YFSETQ. This CDR3 reads CASSLAGQGPFDTQYF. The CDR3 DNA reads as TGCGCCAGCAGCTTGGCGGGACAGGGCCCGTTCGATACGCAGTATTTT.

The rearrangement links TRBV5-1 to TRBJ1-5; maybe TRBD1 (5 bases). CDR3 length: 15 residues. Germline V CDR1 and CDR2: SGHRS, YFSETQ. V was shortened by 2 bases and J by 0 bases, with 9 bases between the two germline ends. The CDR3 protein is CASSFGGDSNQPQHF. The CDR3 region has the DNA TGCGCCAGCAGCTTCGGGGGGGATAGCAATCAGCCCCAGCATTTT.

The chain is built from TRBV10-3 and TRBJ2-2, with 8 bases lining up with TRBD2. This CDR3 is built from 18 residues. CDR1 and CDR2 (germline): ENHRY, SYGVKD. V was pared by 1 base and J by 0 bases, with 7 bases of the junction left unmatched. The CDR3 protein is CAISEFLTSGTNTGELFF. In DNA form, the CDR3 reads TGTGCCATCAGTGAGTTTCTCACTAGCGGAACGAACACCGGGGAGCTGTTTTTT.

The V and J genes are TRBV7-9 and TRBJ2-1, with a weak D call TRBD2 (5 bases). V lost 1 base to trimming and J lost 4 bases, with 17 bases between them. The CDR3 is made up of 17 amino acids. Germline values: CDR1 SEHNR, CDR2 FQNEAQ (reference sequence). CDR3 sequence: CASSLEKRPPVYNEQFF. CDR3 in DNA: TGTGCCAGCAGCTTAGAAAAGCGGCCCCCCGTTTACAATGAGCAGTTCTTC. Using reference TRBV7-9 and TRBJ2-1 for the parts outside the CDR3, the full variable domain is DTGVSQNPRHKITKRGQNVTFRCDPISEHNRLYWYRQTLGQGPEFLTYFQNEAQLEKSRLLSDRFSAERPKGSFSTLEIQRTEQGDSAMYLCASSLEKRPPVYNEQFFGPGTRLTVL.

V gene TRBV5-4 combines with J gene TRBJ2-3; 8 bases agree with TRBD2. The ends lost 2 bases at V and 5 bases at J; junction bases unmatched: 4. Germline V CDR1 and CDR2: SGHNT, YYREEE (reference sequence). This CDR3 region has 14 residues. The CDR3 bases are TGTGCCAGCAGCTTTGACGGGAGGGGAGATACGCAGTATTTT. Amino acid sequence: CASSFDGRGDTQYF. Full variable domain (remainder filled in from reference TRBV5-4 and TRBJ2-3): ETGVTQSPTHLIKTRGQQVTLRCSSQSGHNTVSWYQQALGQGPQFIFQYYREEENGRGNFPPRFSGLQFPNYSSELNVNALELDDSALYLCASSFDGRGDTQYFGPGTRLTVL.

V gene TRBV7-2 combines with J gene TRBJ2-1; a possible D gene is TRBD1 (5 bases). The CDR3 is made up of 15 amino acids. V lost 10 bases and J 1 base, leaving 17 bases between the germline ends. CDR1 and CDR2 from the germline V gene are SGHTA and FQGNSA. The CDR3 DNA sequence: TGTGCCACTAGGCAGGGTCTTGGGTCCTACAATGAGCAGTTCTTC. Translated, it gives CATRQGLGSYNEQFF.

This clone was picked up a small number of times. The chain joins TRBV27 to TRBJ1-1; 7 bases are shared with TRBD1. Looked up from germline, CDR1 is MNHEY and CDR2 is SMNVEV (reference sequence). Germline trimming cut 2 bases from V and 5 bases from J; bases unmatched to any gene: 8. This CDR3 contains 15 residues. The chain's CDR3 is CASSLMGRGSTEAFF. The DNA of the CDR3 is TGTGCCAGCAGTTTAATGGGCAGGGGGTCTACTGAAGCTTTCTTT.

This clone was seen only a few times. V is TRBV18 and J is TRBJ2-5, with TRBD2 as a possible D gene (6 bases). V lost 3 bases to trimming and J lost 4 bases, with 12 bases between them. There are 14 residues in the CDR3. CDR1 is KGHSH and CDR2 is LQKENI in the germline V gene. The CDR3: CASSPGSRGETQYF. The CDR3, as DNA: TGTGCCAGCTCACCCGGGAGTAGGGGAGAGACCCAGTACTTC.

The genes are TRBV6-5 and TRBJ1-4; 10 positions agree with TRBD1. Germline CDR1 reads MNHEY; CDR2 reads SVGAGI. This CDR3 spans 14 amino acids. V dropped 7 bases and J dropped 5; count of bases not matched to a gene: 4. CDR3 bases: TGTGCCAGCATGCGGACAGGGGGGAATGAAAAACTGTTTTTT. This encodes CASMRTGGNEKLFF.

The sample holds one count of this clone. The rearrangement links TRBV5-1 to TRBJ1-5; 8 positions agree with TRBD1. V was clipped by 4 bases and J by 7 bases; unmatched bases: 10. Germline assignment: CDR1 SGHRS and CDR2 YFSETQ. There are 15 residues in the CDR3. The CDR3 bases are TGCGCCAGCAGCCAGGACGGACAGGGTGGCCAGCCCCAGCATTTT. Encoded protein: CASSQDGQGGQPQHF.

The CDR3 DNA follows: TGTGCCAGCAGCTGGGGACAGGGCTACGAGCAGTACTTC. Translated: CASSWGQGYEQYF. The chain employs TRBV6-6 and TRBJ2-7; TRBD1 agrees at 9 bases. The CDR3 covers 13 residues. CDR1 and CDR2 from the germline V gene are MNHNY and SVGAGI (reference sequence). V trimming: 6 bases; J trimming: 3 bases; junction bases outside the gene matches: 3.

The count of this clone is one. The chain couples TRBV24-1 to TRBJ2-1; no reliable D call. V lost 2 bases, J lost 8 bases, and 9 bases lay in between. Germline assignment: CDR1 KGHDR and CDR2 SFDVKD. The length of the CDR3 is 13 residues. CDR3 residues: CATSDSQRDEQFF. CDR3 DNA sequence: TGTGCCACCAGTGATTCGCAGCGCGATGAGCAGTTCTTC.

The count of this clone is one. V and J are TRBV29-1 and TRBJ2-5; perhaps TRBD1 as D (6 bases). The CDR3 is 14 residues long. Trimming took 4 bases from V and 1 from J, leaving 13 bases between them. Germline V lookup: CDR1 SQVTM, CDR2 ANQGSEA. CDR3 sequence reads: CSVATGTSQETQYF. CDR3 in DNA: TGCAGCGTTGCAACAGGGACATCCCAAGAGACCCAGTACTTC. The whole variable domain, filled in from reference TRBV29-1 and TRBJ2-5, reads SAVISQKPSRDICQRGTSLTIQCQVDSQVTMMFWYRQQPGQSLTLIATANQGSEATYESGFVIDKFPISRPNLTFSTLTVSNMSPEDSSIYLCSVATGTSQETQYFGPGTRLLVL.

V usage is TRBV10-2 and J usage is TRBJ2-3, with 12 bases that match TRBD2. CDR1 and CDR2 from the germline V gene are WSHSY and SAAADI. This CDR3 has 15 residues. Trimming removed 7 bases from V and 6 bases from J; junction bases left unmatched: 8. The CDR3 coding sequence is TGCGCCAGCACCCTAGCGGGAGGGCCGGGGGATACGCAGTATTTT. This translates into CASTLAGGPGDTQYF.

The V gene is TRBV7-2, the J gene TRBJ2-4; D is unclear. Trimming left V 7 bases short and J 1 base short, with 14 bases between. Germline V gene data show CDR1 as SGHTA and CDR2 as FQGNSA. The CDR3 is made up of 15 amino acids. CDR3 nucleotide sequence: TGTGCCAGCACGATCGACCGACTTGCCAAAAACATTCAGTACTTC. Translated: CASTIDRLAKNIQYF.

This chain joins TRBV7-9 and TRBJ2-3; D is unresolved. CDR3 size: 12 residues. Trimming pared 4 bases from V and 8 bases from J, leaving 10 bases between. Germline lookup yields CDR1 SEHNR and CDR2 FQNEAQ (reference sequence). The CDR3 nucleotides are TGTGCCAGCAGCTCTAGTACGGGTACGCAGTATTTT. This encodes CASSSSTGTQYF.

The chain recombines TRBV5-1 with TRBJ1-1; D not certain. Trimming pared 0 bases from V and 0 bases from J, leaving 6 bases between. In germline, CDR1 is SGHRS, CDR2 YFSETQ. The CDR3 has 14 residues. CDR3 residues: CASSLDGLNTEAFF. The CDR3 DNA reads as TGCGCCAGCAGCTTGGACGGGTTGAACACTGAAGCTTTCTTT.

The chain carries TRBV29-1 and TRBJ2-3, with 10 bases that match TRBD2. Germline V lookup: CDR1 SQVTM, CDR2 ANQGSEA. The CDR3 consists of 13 residues. V trimming: 5 bases; J trimming: 6 bases; junction bases outside the gene matches: 5. The DNA of the CDR3 is TGCAGCGTTCCTAGCGGGAGCGTGGATACGCAGTATTTT. Encoded protein: CSVPSGSVDTQYF.

In its sample, this clone was seen once. The V call is TRBV7-9, the J call TRBJ2-2; 7 bases match TRBD1. Germline trimming cut 4 bases from V and 2 bases from J; bases unmatched to any gene: 4. Germline V gene lookup returns CDR1 SEHNR and CDR2 FQNEAQ (reference sequence). There are 15 residues in the CDR3. The CDR3 region is CASSSRDSNTGELFF. The CDR3, as DNA: TGTGCCAGCAGCTCCCGGGACAGTAACACCGGGGAGCTGTTTTTT.

J is TRBJ2-1 and V is TRBV4-2, with 11 bases identical to TRBD2. The CDR3 spans 15 residues. Germline-derived CDR1 and CDR2 are LGHNA and YNFKEQ. The V gene end was trimmed by 4 bases and the J gene end by 10 bases; junction bases not matched to a gene: 9. CDR3 loop: CASSPQTSGVVEQFF. CDR3 DNA sequence: TGTGCCAGCAGCCCTCAGACTAGCGGGGTGGTGGAGCAGTTCTTC.

This clone was detected once. The chain links TRBV29-1 to TRBJ2-1; TRBD2 agrees at 10 bases. The germline CDR1 and CDR2 sequences are SQVTM and ANQGSEA. This CDR3 region has 13 residues. CDR3 protein: CSGSGRANNEQFF. Here the CDR3 DNA reads TGCAGTGGGAGCGGGAGGGCTAACAATGAGCAGTTCTTC.

The count of this clone is one. The V gene is TRBV4-3, the J gene TRBJ2-7; maybe TRBD1 (5 bases). Germline-derived CDR1 and CDR2 are LGHNA and YSLEER. Trimming left V 0 bases short and J 0 bases short, with 9 bases between. The CDR3 length is 15 residues. The CDR3 reads CASSQEGDSSYEQYF. Written as DNA, the CDR3 is TGCGCCAGCAGCCAAGAAGGCGACAGCTCCTACGAGCAGTACTTC.

Regarding this clone: A junction end diverges from the germline sequence, so it may reflect a read error. The chain couples TRBV7-9 to TRBJ2-2, with TRBD1 matching over 8 bases. The V gene's germline CDR1 is SEHNR and CDR2 FQNEAQ (reference sequence). The length of the CDR3 is 11 residues. CDR3 sequence reads: CGGQATWELFF. The CDR3 nucleotides read TGCGGGGGACAGGCCACCTGGGAGCTGTTTTTT.

The chain couples TRBV29-1 to TRBJ1-1; maybe TRBD1 (5 bases). V lost 7 bases and J lost 0, with 15 bases in between. Germline CDR1 reads SQVTM; CDR2 reads ANQGSEA. The CDR3 is 14 amino acids. CDR3 protein: CSGGQAILNTEAFF. The CDR3 DNA sequence: TGCAGCGGGGGCCAGGCGATCTTGAACACTGAAGCTTTCTTT.

This chain uses TRBV6-6 with TRBJ2-2; TRBD1 matches at 9 bases. This CDR3 has 15 residues. Germline CDR1 is MNHNY and CDR2 is SVGAGI (reference sequence). Unmatched junction bases numbered 9, after V lost 5 bases and J lost 8 bases. The CDR3 coding sequence is TGTGCCAGCAGTACCCGGGACAGGGCTGGTGGGGAGCTGTTTTTT. Translating gives CASSTRDRAGGELFF.